The TCR beta chain described here comes from a study of blood T cell repertoires in COVID-19. Study overall: COVID-19 samples from acute and convalescent phases originated in the United States, Italy and Spain.

In the original processing: The authors estimated nucleated cell counts from reference gene primer amplification. TCRdb's copy holds only in-frame clones and misses some; the assay was immunoSEQ multiplex PCR. V, J and clone size are taken as reported in that table, and D and trimming were inferred from the DNA itself. The sample holds about 150,000 clones, about 80% seen once. V shed 3 bases and J 5 bases; nucleotides not matched to a gene: 6. The CDR3 consists of 14 residues. From germline, CDR1 is MDHEN and CDR2 SYDVKM. This clone was detected once. The sequence derives from a human donor in a cohort sampled during active COVID-19. Sequencing was performed on peripheral blood. The chain employs TRBV28 and TRBJ1-2; 7 bases agree with TRBD1. The CDR3 protein is CASSFGRGVYGYTF. The CDR3 nucleotides read TGTGCCAGCAGTTTCGGCAGGGGGGTTTATGGCTACACCTTC.